The 9 T cell receptor beta chains in this list originate from one sample, sequenced in a study of a mutant IDH1 vaccine in newly diagnosed glioma. These TCRs are of unknown antigen specificity. Method: immunoSEQ multiplex PCR; TCRdb's copy keeps in-frame clones and lacks some. The sample holds some 54,000 clones, over 75% seen once. The time point was: week 11, during vaccination. Each dose of the vaccine consisted of 300 ug of mutant IDH1 20-mer peptide, with topical imiquimod. The sequenced sample was PBMCs, obtained from a glioma patient whose treatment included an IDH1 peptide vaccine. The receptors were sampled from a man aged 45-65 years with glioma.

The V call is TRBV5-1, the J call TRBJ2-7; perhaps TRBD1 as D (5 bases). The CDR3 totals 14 residues. Germline loops: CDR1 SGHRS, CDR2 YFSETQ. Trimming took off 0 bases at V and 0 bases at J, with 7 bases between the two ends. In nucleotides, the CDR3 is TGCGCCAGCAGCTTGGTGGGGCCCTCCTACGAGCAGTACTTC. This gives the protein CASSLVGPSYEQYF.

This clone came up once. The chain employs TRBV27 and TRBJ2-7; D not certain. CDR1 MNHEY and CDR2 SMNVEV come from the germline V gene (reference sequence). The V and J ends lost 4 bases and 5 bases respectively, with 9 bases between them. The length of the CDR3 is 12 residues. This chain's CDR3 is CASSSQADEQYF. In DNA, the CDR3 is TGTGCCAGCAGTTCCCAGGCTGACGAGCAGTACTTC.

The chain has TRBV6-1 and TRBJ2-7; maybe TRBD1 (5 bases). The CDR3 has 13 amino acids. The V gene lost 3 bases and the J gene lost 6 bases, with 12 bases spanning the gap. The germline V gene has CDR1 MNHNS and CDR2 SASEGT. This chain's CDR3 is CASSDGRVAEQYF. The CDR3 DNA reads TGTGCCAGCAGTGACGGCAGGGTCGCCGAGCAGTACTTC.

The rearrangement uses TRBV18 and TRBJ1-5; D is possibly TRBD1 (5 bases). The CDR3 covers 14 residues. The germline V gene encodes CDR1 KGHSH and CDR2 LQKENI. Trimming left V 2 bases short and J 4 bases short, with 9 bases between. The CDR3 nucleotides read TGTGCCAGCTCACCAGGAAGGGGTAATCAGCCCCAGCATTTT. Protein: CASSPGRGNQPQHF.

J is TRBJ2-1 and V is TRBV6-1; D ambiguous. CDR1 and CDR2 (germline): MNHNS, SASEGT. The CDR3 contains 14 residues. Trimming removed 3 bases from V and 1 base from J, with 7 bases in between. CDR3 loop: CASSESRSYNEQFF. CDR3 bases: TGTGCCAGCAGTGAGTCGAGGTCCTACAATGAGCAGTTCTTC.

The CDR3 protein is CASSPAPNTDTQYF. The CDR3 bases are TGCGCCAGCAGTCCAGCGCCAAACACAGATACGCAGTATTTT. The chain has TRBV10-1 and TRBJ2-3, with D hard to call. This CDR3 contains 14 residues. Trimming shortened V by 5 bases and J by 2 bases, and 11 bases separated the two germline ends. Germline CDR1 is WNHNN and CDR2 is SYGVQD (reference sequence).

This clone appeared once. The gene calls are TRBV14 and TRBJ2-7, with D perhaps matching TRBD1 or TRBD2 (5 bases each). The CDR3 length is 17 residues. CDR1 and CDR2 from the germline V gene are SGHDN and FVKESK. Trimming removed 4 bases from V and 0 bases from J, with 19 bases in between. The CDR3 is CASSPTLGTQDSYEQYF. DNA for the CDR3: TGTGCCAGCAGCCCGACCCTGGGGACGCAAGACTCCTACGAGCAGTACTTC.

This clone showed up just once. This chain joins TRBV6-5 and TRBJ1-2; unclear D gene. The CDR3 length is 13 residues. Looked up from germline, CDR1 is MNHEY and CDR2 is SVGAGI. V gave up 0 bases and J gave up 5 bases, with 7 bases separating them. In nucleotides, the CDR3 is TGTGCCAGCAGTTACTCGGAGGCTTATGGCTACACCTTC. Translating gives CASSYSEAYGYTF.

The chain carries TRBV12-5 and TRBJ2-1, with 7 bases aligning to TRBD2. The CDR3 length is 14 residues. Germline V gene sequence: CDR1 LGHNT, CDR2 FRNRAP. V trimming: 10 bases; J trimming: 8 bases; junction bases outside the gene matches: 14. The CDR3 loop reads CANREVGWGDEQFF. The CDR3 DNA is TGTGCTAACCGGGAGGTAGGGTGGGGCGATGAGCAGTTCTTC.